The 21 T cell receptor beta chains presented below share a single source sample, sequenced in a study of read filtering for tumor transcriptome and immune sequencing. The library was built from approximately 400 ng RNA with molecular barcoded adaptors for alpha/delta and beta/gamma chains. TCRdb processed the reads anew with MiXCR; each CDR3 protein has one entry. The sample has more than 55,000 distinct CDR3 sequences, about 20% seen once. The sequencing sample was made of a population of CD138-negative cells sorted from bone marrow. The source is a donor at least 40 years old with multiple myeloma.

The chain has TRBV11-2 and TRBJ2-7; maybe TRBD1 (6 bases). V shed 4 bases and J shed 3 bases, with 10 bases lying between them. Germline CDR1 SGHAT, CDR2 FQNNGV. There are 13 residues in the CDR3. Here the CDR3 DNA reads TGTGCCAGCAGCTCTAACAGGGACTACGAGCAGTACTTC. It translates to CASSSNRDYEQYF.

About this clonotype: A much bigger clone sits one base away, suggesting this may be a read error. J is TRBJ2-7 and V is TRBV24-1; D is uncertain. This CDR3 has 12 amino acids. Germline CDR1 is KGHDR and CDR2 is SFDVKD. The CDR3, as DNA: TGTACCTCTAACGGACGGATCTTGGGGCAGTACTTC. It codes for CTSNGRILGQYF.

This clonotype has at least ten counts. The genes are TRBV20-1 and TRBJ1-4, with D hard to call. The CDR3 has 11 amino acids. From germline, CDR1 is DFQATT and CDR2 SNEGSKA (reference sequence). The V and J ends lost 3 bases and 4 bases respectively, with 3 bases between them. In nucleotides, the CDR3 is TGCAGTGCTAGTTATAATGAAAAACTGTTTTTT. It is translated as CSASYNEKLFF.

This clonotype was seen a handful of times. The chain employs TRBV5-6 and TRBJ2-3; D is unresolved. The germline gives CDR1 SGHDT, CDR2 YYEEEE. The germline V and J ends were trimmed by 0 bases and 0 bases, with 8 bases remaining between them. This CDR3 has 15 residues. CDR3: CASSLGPASTDTQYF. CDR3 bases: TGTGCCAGCAGCTTGGGGCCGGCTAGCACAGATACGCAGTATTTT. Drawing the rest from reference TRBV5-6 and TRBJ2-3, the complete variable domain is DAGVTQSPTHLIKTRGQQVTLRCSPKSGHDTVSWYQQALGQGPQFIFQYYEEEERQRGNFPDRFSGHQFPNYSSELNVNALLLGDSALYLCASSLGPASTDTQYFGPGTRLTVL.

The chain employs TRBV12-3 or TRBV12-4 and TRBJ2-3; D may be TRBD1 (6 bases). V was shortened by 7 bases and J by 1 base, with 15 bases between the two germline ends. This CDR3 contains 15 residues. CDR3 region: CASTKGGQGTDTQYF. The CDR3 region has the DNA TGTGCCAGCACCAAAGGGGGTCAGGGCACAGATACGCAGTATTTT.

This clonotype was counted many times. V gene TRBV12-3 or TRBV12-4 combines with J gene TRBJ2-1, with D perhaps matching TRBD2 (6 bases). The CDR3 is 15 residues long. Trimming stripped 3 bases from V and 1 base from J, with 10 bases between. The chain's CDR3 is CASSFEGRSYNEQFF. In DNA form, the CDR3 reads TGTGCCAGCAGTTTCGAGGGGAGGTCCTACAATGAGCAGTTCTTC.

On this clonotype itself: This could be a read error, since a much larger clone is one nucleotide away. CDR3 region: CSARVGGTEAFF. The CDR3 DNA reads TGCAGCGCCCGGGTGGGGGGCACTGAAGCTTTCTTT. The chain couples TRBV29-1 to TRBJ1-1; maybe TRBD1 (5 bases). The CDR3 is 12 residues long. Germline V gene sequence: CDR1 SQVTM, CDR2 ANQGSEA. V lost 7 bases to trimming and J lost 4 bases, with 13 bases between them.

This clonotype was recorded many times. The chain links TRBV6-1 to TRBJ2-5; 9 bases match TRBD1. This CDR3 contains 14 residues. Per germline, CDR1 MNHNS and CDR2 SASEGT. Losses at the gene ends were 4 bases for V and 4 bases for J; bases not matched to a gene: 4. CDR3 region: CASSGTGARETQYF. The CDR3 DNA reads as TGTGCCAGCAGTGGGACAGGGGCCAGAGAGACCCAGTACTTC.

This sequence joins TRBV2 and TRBJ2-3; tentative D call: TRBD2 (6 bases). Germline V CDR1 and CDR2: SNHLY, FYNNEI. The CDR3 extends over 17 amino acids. V was trimmed by 3 bases and J by 2 bases, leaving 18 bases between them. This CDR3 is CASSDGSSGGVTDTQYF. DNA of the CDR3: TGTGCCAGCAGTGATGGGAGTAGCGGAGGTGTCACAGATACGCAGTATTTT.

This clonotype was picked up many times. The genes are TRBV20-1 and TRBJ2-7; no definite D call. V shed 4 bases and J shed 0 bases, with 13 bases lying between them. The CDR3 extends over 14 amino acids. CDR1 is DFQATT and CDR2 is SNEGSKA in the germline V gene (reference sequence). The CDR3, as DNA: TGCAGTGCTACTCCTCTCCAGGACTCCTACGAGCAGTACTTC. Protein product: CSATPLQDSYEQYF.

This clonotype was counted between two and nine times. J is TRBJ2-7 and V is TRBV6-5; possibly TRBD2 for D (6 bases). This CDR3 is built from 16 residues. The germline CDR1 and CDR2 sequences are MNHEY and SVGAGI. V lost 0 bases to trimming and J lost 0 bases, with 12 bases between them. The CDR3 here is CASSYSTGRGSYEQYF. The DNA of the CDR3 is TGTGCCAGCAGTTACTCGACGGGGCGGGGCTCCTACGAGCAGTACTTC.

This clonotype has ten or more counts. The chain uses TRBV11-2 and TRBJ2-3; D is unclear. CDR1 and CDR2 from the germline V gene are SGHAT and FQNNGV. V lost 3 bases and J lost 1, with 8 bases in between. This CDR3 has 14 residues. The DNA of the CDR3 is TGTGCCAGCAGCTTGGTCCTGGGCACAGATACGCAGTATTTT. Translating it yields CASSLVLGTDTQYF.

This clonotype was observed many times. The J gene is TRBJ2-1, the V gene TRBV4-1; no definite D call. CDR1 and CDR2 from the germline V gene are MGHRA and YSYEKL. CDR3 length equals 12 residues. Trimming took 0 bases from V and 9 from J, leaving 6 bases between them. CDR3 in DNA: TGCGCCAGCAGCCAAGATGTAAGTGAGCAGTTCTTC. Encoded protein: CASSQDVSEQFF.

This clonotype was seen ten or more times. The chain combines TRBV7-2 with TRBJ2-2; no firm D call. Per germline, CDR1 SGHTA and CDR2 FQGNSA. This CDR3 comprises 14 residues. The germline V and J ends were trimmed by 5 bases and 2 bases, with 9 bases remaining between them. The CDR3 coding sequence is TGTGCCAGCAGCGGTCAAATTAACACCGGGGAGCTGTTTTTT. Its translation: CASSGQINTGELFF.

In its sample, this clonotype was seen many times. V gene TRBV5-5 combines with J gene TRBJ1-4, with 8 bases fitting TRBD1. Trimming at V came to 4 bases and at J to 6 bases, leaving 8 bases not matched to a gene. The germline V gene has CDR1 SGHKS and CDR2 YYEKEE (reference sequence). CDR3 length equals 15 residues. In nucleotides, the CDR3 is TGTGCCAGCAGCACCGCCCCGGGACAGGATGAAAAACTGTTTTTT. Its translation is CASSTAPGQDEKLFF.

Of note for this clonotype: Just one base apart from a much larger clone, this may be a read error. The rearrangement uses TRBV7-8 and TRBJ1-5, with D perhaps TRBD1 (5 bases). This CDR3 has 14 amino acids. Germline assignment: CDR1 SGHVS and CDR2 FQNEAQ. Written as DNA, the CDR3 is TGTGCCAGCAGCCCGGGGCCGGGCGGTCAGCCCCGGCATTTT. Translating it yields CASSPGPGGQPRHF.

The chain's CDR3 is CASSGFNGVQFF. The CDR3 region has the DNA TGTGCCAGCAGCGGGTTCAACGGTGTGCAGTTCTTC. The chain joins TRBV9 to TRBJ2-1; D gene unclear. V lost 3 bases and J lost 12, with 13 bases in between. The germline V gene encodes CDR1 SGDLS and CDR2 YYNGEE. CDR3 length: 12 amino acids.

This clonotype was detected many times. The V gene is TRBV6-4, the J gene TRBJ2-2, with D hard to call. The CDR3 loop spans 13 amino acids. Germline assignment: CDR1 MRHNA and CDR2 SNTAGT. V was clipped by 4 bases and J by 4 bases, with 7 bases between them. CDR3 amino acids: CASSVQTTGELFF. CDR3 coding DNA: TGTGCCAGCAGTGTGCAAACCACCGGGGAGCTGTTTTTT.

V gene TRBV7-9 combines with J gene TRBJ1-5, with TRBD1 as a possible D gene (6 bases). This CDR3 comprises 17 residues. The V end was cut by 0 bases, the J end by 3 bases, with 15 bases between. Germline lookup yields CDR1 SEHNR and CDR2 FQNEAQ (reference sequence). In nucleotides, the CDR3 is TGTGCCAGCAGCTTAGCAATAGGGACACGGAACAATCAGCCCCAGCATTTT. Translation gives CASSLAIGTRNNQPQHF.

V is TRBV7-8 and J is TRBJ1-1, with D unresolved. The CDR3 runs to 13 residues. V lost 1 base to trimming and J lost 10 bases, with 13 bases between them. Germline V gene sequence: CDR1 SGHVS, CDR2 FQNEAQ. Here the CDR3 DNA reads TGTGCCAGCAGCTTAGGAGGCCGGGCACGAGCTTTCTTT. Encoded protein: CASSLGGRARAFF.

This clonotype was seen a few times. The chain is built from TRBV7-2 and TRBJ2-1, with D possibly TRBD2 on 6 matching bases. CDR1 and CDR2 from the germline V gene are SGHTA and FQGNSA. The CDR3 is 13 residues long. The ends were cut back, 6 bases at V and 12 bases at J, with 18 bases in the middle. Written as DNA, the CDR3 is TGTGCCAGCAGACCACTGGGGGGATTCGCGCAGTTCTTC. Translating gives CASRPLGGFAQFF.